Each of the 15 T cell receptor beta chains below was sequenced from the same sample in a study of Ad26.COV2.S vaccination and SARS-CoV-2 variants. Measured with immunoSEQ multiplex PCR; TCRdb has only the in-frame clones, and not every one. The sample has fewer than 500,000 clones, 80% to 95% seen once. Treatment specified: some 20 received Ad26.COV2.S at low or high dose, single or two shots; a few received placebo; per-sample allocation not given. Samples analyzed were those drawn on day 63 after the first vaccine or placebo injection. Source: peripheral blood, taken in a trial of Ad26.COV2.S vaccine versus placebo. These receptors were collected from a person between 18 and 65 years old who received the Ad26.COV2.S COVID-19 vaccine or a placebo.

The genes are TRBV11-2 and TRBJ2-1; D uncertain. The CDR3 has 14 residues. Trimming pared 3 bases from V and 1 base from J, leaving 7 bases between. The germline V gene encodes CDR1 SGHAT and CDR2 FQNNGV. CDR3 sequence reads: CASSFAGSYNEQFF. For the CDR3, the DNA is TGTGCCAGCAGCTTTGCCGGGTCCTACAATGAGCAGTTCTTC. The full variable domain, its missing parts supplied by reference TRBV11-2 and TRBJ2-1, is EAGVAQSPRYKIIEKRQSVAFWCNPISGHATLYWYQQILGQGPKLLIQFQNNGVVDDSQLPKDRFSAERLKGVDSTLKIQPAKLEDSAVYLCASSFAGSYNEQFFGPGTRLTVL.

The CDR3 loop reads CSAGTANTEAFF. The CDR3 coding sequence is TGCAGCGCCGGGACTGCGAACACTGAAGCTTTCTTT. This chain joins TRBV29-1 and TRBJ1-1, with D possibly TRBD1 on 5 matching bases. Germline V lookup: CDR1 SQVTM, CDR2 ANQGSEA. The V end was cut by 7 bases, the J end by 1 base, with 10 bases between. The CDR3 length is 12 residues.

The rearrangement joins TRBV6-6 to TRBJ2-7, with D tentatively TRBD1 or TRBD2 (6 bases each). The germline V gene has CDR1 MNHNY and CDR2 SVGAGI (reference sequence). The ends were cut back, 4 bases at V and 3 bases at J, with 13 bases in the middle. The CDR3 is 14 residues long. CDR3 in DNA: TGTGCCAGCAGTTTAGGGGGGCCCTTCTACGAGCAGTACTTC. This sequence encodes CASSLGGPFYEQYF.

The chain is built from TRBV20-1 and TRBJ1-1; D remains unclear. V lost 6 bases, J lost 4 bases, and 6 bases lay in between. Germline CDR1 reads DFQATT; CDR2 reads SNEGSKA (reference sequence). The CDR3 loop spans 10 amino acids. The CDR3 bases are TGCAGTGCAAAGACCACTGAAGCTTTCTTT. It codes for CSAKTTEAFF.

This chain connects TRBV9 to TRBJ1-2, with D uncertain. Germline CDR1 and CDR2: SGDLS and YYNGEE. The germline V and J ends were trimmed by 5 bases and 6 bases, with 8 bases remaining between them. The length of the CDR3 is 11 residues. CDR3 sequence reads: CASSSRHGYTF. In nucleotides, the CDR3 is TGTGCCAGCAGTAGTCGGCATGGCTACACCTTC.

The chain combines TRBV24-1 with TRBJ2-1; 8 bases map to TRBD2. This CDR3 has 17 residues. Germline lookup yields CDR1 KGHDR and CDR2 SFDVKD. The trim removed 3 bases at V and 6 bases at J, leaving 12 bases unmatched. CDR3 residues: CATSDPGRDPRGNEQFF. CDR3 DNA: TGTGCCACCAGTGATCCCGGGAGGGACCCGAGGGGCAATGAGCAGTTCTTC.

Comment on this clone: Other DNA sequences of this sample code for an identical CDR3. The chain has TRBV7-9 and TRBJ2-7, with unresolved D. Trimming cost V 0 bases and J 3 bases, with 6 bases left between them. The CDR3 extends over 13 amino acids. Germline assignment: CDR1 SEHNR and CDR2 FQNEAQ (reference sequence). CDR3 DNA sequence: TGTGCCAGCAGCTTAGCAGGCAGCTACGAGCAGTACTTC. Its translation is CASSLAGSYEQYF.

The chain joins TRBV4-2 to TRBJ1-2; perhaps TRBD1 as D (5 bases). V lost 5 bases, J lost 2 bases, and 12 bases lay in between. Per the germline V gene, CDR1 is LGHNA and CDR2 is YNFKEQ. There are 14 residues in the CDR3. In DNA, the CDR3 is TGTGCCAGCAGCTCATCCCCAGGGAACTATGGCTACACCTTC. It encodes CASSSSPGNYGYTF.

V and J are TRBV28 and TRBJ2-1, with 7 bases aligning to TRBD2. The CDR3 runs 14 residues. The germline gives CDR1 MDHEN, CDR2 SYDVKM. Trimming removed 4 bases from V and 4 bases from J; junction bases left unmatched: 4. The CDR3 loop reads CASSSGTTYNEQFF. The CDR3 nucleotides are TGTGCCAGCAGTTCCGGGACTACGTACAATGAGCAGTTCTTC.

V gene TRBV28 combines with J gene TRBJ2-3; D could derive from TRBD1 or TRBD2 (5 bases each). This CDR3 has 15 residues. Trimming left V 3 bases short and J 0 bases short, with 10 bases between. Germline V gene data show CDR1 as MDHEN and CDR2 as SYDVKM. CDR3 sequence (DNA): TGTGCCAGCAGTTTGGGGGTAACCAGCACAGATACGCAGTATTTT. This encodes CASSLGVTSTDTQYF.

This chain connects TRBV7-2 to TRBJ2-5; unclear D gene. CDR1 and CDR2 from the germline V gene are SGHTA and FQGNSA. The CDR3 consists of 15 residues. Trimming pared 1 base from V and 4 bases from J, leaving 13 bases between. CDR3 sequence (DNA): TGTGCCAGCAGCTTAGGGATATCTTCGCTAGAGACCCAGTACTTC. Amino acids: CASSLGISSLETQYF.

The J gene is TRBJ2-7, the V gene TRBV29-1, with D unclear. Trimming took off 3 bases at V and 3 bases at J, with 6 bases between the two ends. The CDR3 has 11 amino acids. Germline V gene data show CDR1 as SQVTM and CDR2 as ANQGSEA. The CDR3 nucleotides are TGCAGCGTTGAGTCTGACTACGAGCAGTACTTC. Its translation is CSVESDYEQYF.

The CDR3 region is CASRVLAGHDNEQFF. CDR3 in DNA: TGTGCCAGCAGGGTACTAGCGGGACATGACAATGAGCAGTTCTTC. V usage is TRBV2 and J usage is TRBJ2-1, with 10 bases identical to TRBD2. CDR1 and CDR2 (germline): SNHLY, FYNNEI. This CDR3 spans 15 amino acids. V lost 6 bases, J lost 5 bases, and 7 bases stayed unmatched.

This clone has only a few counts. V is TRBV6-1 and J is TRBJ2-2, with TRBD1 matching 7 bases. The trim removed 4 bases at V and 7 bases at J, leaving 12 bases unmatched. The CDR3 extends over 16 amino acids. The germline V gene has CDR1 MNHNS and CDR2 SASEGT. This CDR3 is CASSGDITGVVGELFF. In nucleotides, the CDR3 is TGTGCCAGCAGTGGAGATATTACAGGGGTGGTCGGGGAGCTGTTTTTT.

The chain is built from TRBV27 and TRBJ1-5; TRBD1 is a possible D gene (5 bases). This CDR3 comprises 14 residues. The V end was cut by 6 bases, the J end by 1 base, with 10 bases between. Germline lookup yields CDR1 MNHEY and CDR2 SMNVEV (reference sequence). The CDR3 nucleotides are TGTGCCAGCAGCGAAGACAGAAGCAATCAGCCCCAGCATTTT. It codes for CASSEDRSNQPQHF.